The 22 T cell receptor beta chains presented below share a single source sample, sequenced in a study of blood T cell repertoires in COVID-19. Assay: immunoSEQ multiplex PCR; the TCRdb copy retains only in-frame clones and omits some. This table holds approximately 500,000 clones, 80% to 90% found once. The sequenced sample consisted of peripheral blood. The receptors shown here come from a human donor in a cohort sampled during active COVID-19.

The chain joins TRBV6-2 or TRBV6-3 to TRBJ2-1, with 15 nucleotides matching TRBD2. The CDR3 contains 17 residues. Trimming cost V 5 bases and J 8 bases; bases outside gene matches: 10. Germline CDR1 reads MNHEY; CDR2 reads SVGEGT. CDR3 amino acids: CASSTRTSGRASDEQFF. For the CDR3, the DNA is TGTGCCAGCAGTACCAGGACTAGCGGGAGGGCCTCGGATGAGCAGTTCTTC.

V gene TRBV2 combines with J gene TRBJ2-3, with TRBD2 matching over 13 bases. Germline CDR1 reads SNHLY; CDR2 reads FYNNEI. V dropped 3 bases and J dropped 5; count of bases not matched to a gene: 8. The CDR3 spans 17 residues. CDR3 in DNA: TGTGCCAGCAGTGATGGACTAGCGGGAGTTTATGGAGATACGCAGTATTTT. It yields the protein CASSDGLAGVYGDTQYF. Supplemented by reference TRBV2 and TRBJ2-3, the full variable domain reads EPEVTQTPSHQVTQMGQEVILRCVPISNHLYFYWYRQILGQKVEFLVSFYNNEISEKSEIFDDQFSVERPDGSNFTLKIRSTKLEDSAMYFCASSDGLAGVYGDTQYFGPGTRLTVL.

This chain joins TRBV9 and TRBJ2-1, with 7 nucleotides matching TRBD2. This CDR3 region has 15 residues. The V segment lost 0 bases and the J segment 9 bases; nucleotides outside the gene matches: 9. Germline values: CDR1 SGDLS, CDR2 YYNGEE. The CDR3 region has the DNA TGTGCCAGCAGCGTAGCTCCCGCGGGAGTGGGTGAGCAGTTCTTC. Protein sequence: CASSVAPAGVGEQFF.

The chain combines TRBV6-6 with TRBJ2-7; 8 bases map to TRBD1. Germline CDR1 is MNHNY and CDR2 is SVGAGI (reference sequence). The J segment lost 3 bases and the V segment lost 4 bases, leaving 8 bases of the junction unmatched. The CDR3 contains 15 residues. DNA for the CDR3: TGTGCCAGCAGTTCCCCGCAGGGGGCGCGCTACGAGCAGTACTTC. Its protein product is CASSSPQGARYEQYF.

The V and J genes are TRBV13 and TRBJ2-2; D is uncertain. V dropped 2 bases and J dropped 6 bases, with 7 bases sitting between them. The length of the CDR3 is 13 residues. Germline CDR1 and CDR2: PRHDT and FYEKMQ (reference sequence). The CDR3 DNA follows: TGTGCCAGCAGCTTAATCGGGTCCGGGGAGCTGTTTTTT. It encodes CASSLIGSGELFF.

The DNA of the CDR3 is TGCGCCAGCAGCTGGGGGGAGGCTGGGGCCAACGTCCTGACTTTC. It is translated as CASSWGEAGANVLTF. V and J are TRBV5-1 and TRBJ2-6; possible D gene TRBD2, 6 bases. V lost 3 bases, J lost 2 bases, and 9 bases lay in between. Germline assignment: CDR1 SGHRS and CDR2 YFSETQ. CDR3 length equals 15 residues.

This chain joins TRBV9 and TRBJ1-5, with D perhaps TRBD1 (6 bases). With 0 bases removed from V and 3 bases from J, the gap between germline ends came to 7 bases. The CDR3 length is 14 residues. From germline, CDR1 is SGDLS and CDR2 YYNGEE. The CDR3 DNA follows: TGTGCCAGCAGCGTAGCAGGGGTCAATCAGCCCCAGCATTTT. The encoded protein is CASSVAGVNQPQHF. The full variable domain, rest sourced from reference TRBV9 and TRBJ1-5, is DSGVTQTPKHLITATGQRVTLRCSPRSGDLSVYWYQQSLDQGLQFLIQYYNGEERAKGNILERFSAQQFPDLHSELNLSSLELGDSALYFCASSVAGVNQPQHFGDGTRLSIL.

A note on this clone: A much larger clone differs by one base, so this may be a read error. The V call is TRBV6-5, the J call TRBJ1-2; D possibly corresponds to TRBD1 (5 bases). The CDR3 covers 13 residues. Looked up from germline, CDR1 is MNHEY and CDR2 is SVGAGI. The germline V and J ends were trimmed by 4 bases and 3 bases, with 9 bases remaining between them. CDR3 sequence (DNA): TGTGCCAGCAGTTTTCAGGGTGACTATGGCTACACCTTC. It translates to CASSFQGDYGYTF.

The V gene is TRBV6-4, the J gene TRBJ2-3; 8 bases are shared with TRBD2. Germline loops: CDR1 MRHNA, CDR2 SNTAGT. V gave up 0 bases and J gave up 4 bases; unmatched junction bases: 9. The CDR3 extends over 17 amino acids. As DNA, the CDR3 is TGTGCCAGCAGTGACTCGCCTAGCGGGTTAATTGCAGATACGCAGTATTTT. Translated: CASSDSPSGLIADTQYF.

This clone was seen just once. The gene calls are TRBV7-9 and TRBJ2-3, with 7 bases aligning to TRBD1. The CDR3 is 17 amino acids. V gave up 3 bases and J gave up 1 base; unmatched junction bases: 10. The germline CDR1 and CDR2 sequences are SEHNR and FQNEAQ (reference sequence). CDR3 DNA sequence: TGTGCCAGCAGCTTGTCCGTCCCCGGGACAGGCACAGATACGCAGTATTTT. It yields the protein CASSLSVPGTGTDTQYF. Full variable domain (remainder filled in from reference TRBV7-9 and TRBJ2-3): DTGVSQNPRHKITKRGQNVTFRCDPISEHNRLYWYRQTLGQGPEFLTYFQNEAQLEKSRLLSDRFSAERPKGSFSTLEIQRTEQGDSAMYLCASSLSVPGTGTDTQYFGPGTRLTVL.

The chain is built from TRBV5-4 and TRBJ2-1, with 11 bases lining up with TRBD2. J was trimmed by 6 bases and V by 5 bases; bases with no gene match: 7. The CDR3 runs 15 residues. The germline gives CDR1 SGHNT, CDR2 YYREEE (reference sequence). DNA of the CDR3: TGTGCCAGCAGTCCACTAGCGGGAGTGTCCAATGAGCAGTTCTTC. This sequence encodes CASSPLAGVSNEQFF.

As DNA, the CDR3 is TGTGCCATCAGGGACGAGACAGGTAGCACAGATACGCAGTATTTT. Translated, it gives CAIRDETGSTDTQYF. The V gene is TRBV10-3, the J gene TRBJ2-3, with D tentatively TRBD1 (6 bases). Trimming pared 6 bases from V and 0 bases from J, leaving 13 bases between. CDR3 length: 15 residues. Germline V gives CDR1 ENHRY, CDR2 SYGVKD.

The chain is built from TRBV9 and TRBJ2-1, with 12 bases that match TRBD2. V dropped 3 bases and J dropped 8; count of bases not matched to a gene: 3. Germline V lookup: CDR1 SGDLS, CDR2 YYNGEE. The CDR3 consists of 14 residues. CDR3 loop: CASSGLAGGHEQFF. The CDR3 coding sequence is TGTGCCAGCAGCGGCCTAGCGGGAGGGCATGAGCAGTTCTTC. Supplemented by reference TRBV9 and TRBJ2-1, the full variable domain reads DSGVTQTPKHLITATGQRVTLRCSPRSGDLSVYWYQQSLDQGLQFLIQYYNGEERAKGNILERFSAQQFPDLHSELNLSSLELGDSALYFCASSGLAGGHEQFFGPGTRLTVL.

This clone was seen just once. The chain couples TRBV5-1 to TRBJ1-2; a possible D gene is TRBD1 (6 bases). Trimming cost V 0 bases and J 0 bases, with 9 bases left between them. Per germline, CDR1 SGHRS and CDR2 YFSETQ. The CDR3 has 15 residues. The CDR3 region is CASSLEQGSNYGYTF. The CDR3 nucleotides read TGCGCCAGCAGCTTGGAACAGGGCTCTAACTATGGCTACACCTTC.

This clone has a single count. V and J are TRBV7-8 and TRBJ2-2, with a weak D call TRBD2 (5 bases). Germline CDR1 is SGHVS and CDR2 is FQNEAQ. This CDR3 is 15 amino acids long. V was pared by 5 bases and J by 4 bases, with 14 bases between. In nucleotides, the CDR3 is TGTGCCAGCAGCCAAAGCCAGAGGGCCACCGGGGAGCTGTTTTTT. This gives the protein CASSQSQRATGELFF. Using reference TRBV7-8 and TRBJ2-2 for the parts outside the CDR3, the full variable domain is GAGVSQSPRYKVAKRGQDVALRCDPISGHVSLFWYQQALGQGPEFLTYFQNEAQLDKSGLPSDRFFAERPEGSVSTLKIQRTQQEDSAVYLCASSQSQRATGELFFGEGSRLTVL.

V and J are TRBV15 and TRBJ2-2, with D possibly matching TRBD2 (6 bases). Germline values: CDR1 LNHNV, CDR2 YYDKDF (reference sequence). The CDR3 loop spans 16 amino acids. The V and J ends lost 2 bases and 4 bases respectively, with 14 bases between them. CDR3 region: CATSRPSGVATGELFF. The CDR3 DNA sequence: TGTGCCACCAGCAGACCATCGGGAGTGGCCACCGGGGAGCTGTTTTTT.

A single count supports this clone. The chain combines TRBV6-5 with TRBJ2-5; D is unresolved. Deletions cut 7 bases from V and 0 bases from J, with 12 bases between. The CDR3 runs to 14 residues. The germline V gene has CDR1 MNHEY and CDR2 SVGAGI. For the CDR3, the DNA is TGTGCCAGCACATCCCTGAGGTACCAAGAGACCCAGTACTTC. It yields the protein CASTSLRYQETQYF.

This chain links TRBV28 with TRBJ2-7, with 8 bases that match TRBD2. J lost 3 bases, V lost 8 bases, and 12 bases had no gene match. The CDR3 has 15 residues. Per the germline V gene, CDR1 is MDHEN and CDR2 is SYDVKM. The CDR3 sequence: CASPGLDSGNYEQYF. The DNA of the CDR3 is TGTGCCAGCCCCGGTTTGGATAGCGGGAACTACGAGCAGTACTTC.

The rearrangement uses TRBV7-9 and TRBJ1-3, with 9 bases that match TRBD1. Germline trimming cut 6 bases from V and 2 bases from J; bases unmatched to any gene: 2. Germline V gives CDR1 SEHNR, CDR2 FQNEAQ (reference sequence). The CDR3 length is 14 residues. The CDR3 sequence: CASRQGAAGNTIYF. CDR3 coding DNA: TGTGCCAGCAGACAGGGGGCGGCTGGAAACACCATATATTTT.

In regard to this clone: The junction shows a germline mismatch at one end, possibly a read error. The chain recombines TRBV7-7 with TRBJ2-1, with TRBD1 matching 7 bases. The germline CDR1 and CDR2 sequences are SSHAT and FNYEAQ (reference sequence). CDR3 length: 13 amino acids. This CDR3 reads CASSTRTGNEQFF. In DNA form, the CDR3 reads TGTGCTAGCAGCACCCGGACAGGTAATGAGCAGTTCTTC.

This chain connects TRBV19 to TRBJ1-1; no reliable D call. The V end lost 3 bases, the J end lost 1 base, and 15 bases lay between the germline ends. Germline assignment: CDR1 LNHDA and CDR2 SQIVND (reference sequence). The CDR3 spans 16 residues. The CDR3 DNA reads TGTGCCAGTAGTATCTTCCCGGACTACGGGAACACTGAAGCTTTCTTT. Translation gives CASSIFPDYGNTEAFF.

The chain joins TRBV5-5 to TRBJ2-5; D possibly corresponds to TRBD2 (5 bases). Germline CDR1 is SGHKS and CDR2 is YYEKEE (reference sequence). Trimming cost V 4 bases and J 5 bases, with 18 bases left between them. CDR3 length equals 15 residues. In nucleotides, the CDR3 is TGTGCCAGCAGCGACACTTCGCGGGCCTTGGAGACCCAGTACTTC. Amino acids: CASSDTSRALETQYF.